These T cell receptor beta chains were read from a single sample in a study of CD8 T cells in Susac syndrome. TCRdb re-analysed the immunoSEQ multiplex PCR reads in MiXCR, keeping a single row per CDR3 protein. The sample contains 70,000 to 100,000 distinct CDR3 sequences, over 85% of which appear only once. The sample consisted of CD8+ T cells from PBMCs. All receptors derive from a human donor in good health. Both conserved end residues are part of each CDR3. The D gene is left open where the match is weak. Clone sizes are given selectively: once, few, many, or a class where the clone is expanded.

TRBJ1-1	TRBV19	-	-	TGTGCCAGTAGTGCTTCATTCTTGAACACTGAAGCTTTCTTT	CASSASFLNTEAFF
TRBJ2-3	TRBV7-2	-	TRBD2	TGTGCCAGCAGCCGAAGCGGGGGGCATACAGATACGCAGTATTTT	CASSRSGGHTDTQYF
TRBJ2-7	TRBV13	-	-	TGTGCCAGCAGCCCCGAGGGTCGGGCCCACGAGCAGTACTTC	CASSPEGRAHEQYF
TRBJ2-2	TRBV12-3/TRBV12-4	once	-	TGTGCCAGCAGTTTGACTCCCGGGGAGCTGTTTTTT	CASSLTPGELFF
TRBJ2-7	TRBV20-1	-	-	TGCAGTGCTAGAGGCAAGGCCAGCGCCTACGAGCAGTACTTC	CSARGKASAYEQYF
TRBJ2-2	TRBV10-3	-	TRBD1	TGTGCCATCAGGAGACACCGGGACAGGGAGGACACCGGGGAGCTGTTTTTT	CAIRRHRDREDTGELFF
TRBJ2-5	TRBV10-3	-	-	TGTGCCATCAGCCCCGCCCGGGATCTAAAAGAGACCCAGTACTTC	CAISPARDLKETQYF
TRBJ2-3	TRBV13	-	-	TGTGCCAGCAGCTTTTTTGAGGGGGGGGGCACAGATACGCAGTATTTT	CASSFFEGGGTDTQYF
TRBJ2-1	TRBV9	-	-	TGTGCCAGCAGCGTGGCGCCCAGCTACAATGAGCAGTTCTTC	CASSVAPSYNEQFF
TRBJ2-2	TRBV4-2	-	-	TGTGCCAGCAGCCATGATGTGGGACCCGGGGAGCTGTTTTTT	CASSHDVGPGELFF
TRBJ1-2	TRBV14	-	-	TGTGCCAGCAGCCAAGTTAACGGCCGATATGGCTACACCTTC	CASSQVNGRYGYTF
TRBJ2-4	TRBV28	once	-	TGTGCCAGCAGTTTAAAAGGGAACCTCGTAGCCAAAAACATTCAGTACTTC	CASSLKGNLVAKNIQYF
TRBJ2-5	TRBV9	-	-	TGTGCCAGCAGCGTAGGTACAGGAGGACAAGAGACCCAGTACTTC	CASSVGTGGQETQYF
TRBJ1-2	TRBV5-1	-	-	TGCGCCAGCAGCTTGGGGGACACAGTGTGCTTC	CASSLGDTVCF
TRBJ2-1	TRBV27	-	TRBD1	TGTGCCAGCAGTAGATTCGACAGGGTGGTCGATGAGCAGTTCTTC	CASSRFDRVVDEQFF
TRBJ2-6	TRBV5-6	-	-	TGTGCCAGCAGCTTGGTAAGGGCTGGGGCCAACGTCCTGACTTTC	CASSLVRAGANVLTF
TRBJ2-5	TRBV4-2	-	-	TGTGCCAGCAGCCATGGGGGGGCAGAGACCCAGTACTTC	CASSHGGAETQYF
TRBJ2-7	TRBV19	-	-	TGTGCCAGTAGGCCCGGGCCCTCCTACGAGCAGTACTTC	CASRPGPSYEQYF
TRBJ2-7	TRBV5-1	-	-	TGCGCCAGCAGCTTAGGCCCTCCCTTGGCGGGATCGACCTACGAGCAGTACTTC	CASSLGPPLAGSTYEQYF
TRBJ2-2	TRBV23-1	-	TRBD1	TGCGCCAGCAGTCAATCCGACAGGGCTACGAACACCGGGGAGCTGTTTTTT	CASSQSDRATNTGELFF
TRBJ2-5	TRBV7-2	-	-	TGTGCCAGCAGCTTACCGAGGAGGGAGACCCAGTACTTC	CASSLPRRETQYF
TRBJ2-4	TRBV19	-	-	TGTGCCAGTGGTCTAATTGGCGGCATTCAGTACTTC	CASGLIGGIQYF
TRBJ2-3	TRBV6-5	-	-	TGTGCCAGCAGTTACTCCGATCCGTCGGCTGATACGCAGTATTTT	CASSYSDPSADTQYF
TRBJ2-3	TRBV12-3/TRBV12-4	-	-	TGTGCCAGCAGTTGGGAGTCTAGCACAGATACGCAGTATTTT	CASSWESSTDTQYF
TRBJ1-1	TRBV5-6	-	-	TGTGCCAGCAGCACAGGGACCACTGAAGCTTTCTTT	CASSTGTTEAFF
TRBJ1-2	TRBV5-1	-	TRBD1	TGCGCCAGCAGCTTGGCCGGGACAGGGAATGGCTACACCTTC	CASSLAGTGNGYTF
TRBJ2-1	TRBV29-1	-	-	TGCAGCGTTGATGTGGGTAATGAGCAGTTCTTC	CSVDVGNEQFF
TRBJ2-7	TRBV5-6	few	TRBD1	TGTGCCAGCAGCTTGGAGGGGACAGGGGCCTACGAGCAGTACTTC	CASSLEGTGAYEQYF
TRBJ1-5	TRBV28	-	TRBD1	TGTGCCAGCAGTTTGGGGGACAGGGGAGAACAGCCCCAGCATTTT	CASSLGDRGEQPQHF
TRBJ2-3	TRBV5-1	-	-	TGCGCCAGCAGCTTGGTATCCGCAATTAGCACAGATACGCAGTATTTT	CASSLVSAISTDTQYF
TRBJ2-2	TRBV10-3	-	-	TGTGCCATCAGGCAGGACAATTCGAACACCGGGGAGCTGTTTTTT	CAIRQDNSNTGELFF
TRBJ1-3	TRBV19	-	-	TGTGCCAGTAGGTGGGACTTCTCCTCTGGAAACACCATATATTTT	CASRWDFSSGNTIYF
TRBJ1-2	TRBV29-1	-	TRBD1	TGCAGCGTTGTCGGGGACAGGGCCGATGGCTACACCTTC	CSVVGDRADGYTF
TRBJ2-2	TRBV12-3/TRBV12-4	-	-	TGTGCCAGCAGTTTAGTGGGACCGAACACCGGGGAGCTGTTTTTT	CASSLVGPNTGELFF
TRBJ2-2	TRBV7-9	-	TRBD1	TGTGCCAGCAGCTTAGGACGACAGGGGTACACCGGGGAGCTGTTTTTT	CASSLGRQGYTGELFF
TRBJ1-1	TRBV5-1	once	-	TGCGCCAGCAGCCAATCCAGGGTTTTCAACACTGAAGCTTTCTTT	CASSQSRVFNTEAFF
TRBJ2-7	TRBV6-1	-	TRBD1	TGTGCCATTATGGGACAGTCCTACGAGCAGTACTTC	CAIMGQSYEQYF